The text below deals with one T cell receptor (beta chain). As originally analysed: Amplified reference gene primers provided the basis for estimating nucleated cell counts. Sequencing was performed with immunoSEQ multiplex PCR; in TCRdb, only in-frame clones are kept and a portion is missing. V, J and clone size reflect that table, while D and trimming were determined from the DNA. The data hold approximately 88,000 clones, with 70% to 80% observed a single time. This record comes from a study of blood T cell repertoires in COVID-19. This CDR3 contains 13 residues. Germline V gives CDR1 SGHTA, CDR2 FQGNSA. J was trimmed by 6 bases and V by 6 bases; bases with no gene match: 5.

This TCR came from a human donor in a cohort sampled during active COVID-19. V and J are TRBV7-2 and TRBJ1-1, with TRBD1 matching over 9 bases. Sequences were obtained from peripheral blood. The CDR3 DNA follows: TGTGCCAGCAGATCAACAGGGGGCTCTGAAGCTTTCTTT. The encoded protein is CASRSTGGSEAFF.